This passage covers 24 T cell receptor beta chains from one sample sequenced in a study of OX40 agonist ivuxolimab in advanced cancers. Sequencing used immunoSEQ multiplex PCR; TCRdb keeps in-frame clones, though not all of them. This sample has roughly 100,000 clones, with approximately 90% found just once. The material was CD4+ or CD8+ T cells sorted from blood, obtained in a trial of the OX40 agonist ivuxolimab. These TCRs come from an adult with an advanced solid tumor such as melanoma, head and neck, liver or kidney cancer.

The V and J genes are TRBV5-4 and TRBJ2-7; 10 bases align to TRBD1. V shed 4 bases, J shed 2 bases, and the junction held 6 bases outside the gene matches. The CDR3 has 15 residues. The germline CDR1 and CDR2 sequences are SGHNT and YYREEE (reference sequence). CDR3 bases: TGTGCCAGCAGCCTGATTGGGACAGGGGCCTACGAGCAGTACTTC. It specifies CASSLIGTGAYEQYF.

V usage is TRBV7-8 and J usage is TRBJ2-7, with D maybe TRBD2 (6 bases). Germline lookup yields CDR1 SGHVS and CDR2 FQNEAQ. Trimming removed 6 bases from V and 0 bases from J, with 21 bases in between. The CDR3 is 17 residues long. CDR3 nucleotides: TGTGCCAGCAGACCTCCGCCGATGGGGGGAGGCTCCTACGAGCAGTACTTC. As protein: CASRPPPMGGGSYEQYF.

In DNA, the CDR3 is TGTGCCAGCTCACCGGACGGACTTCAAACTGAAGCTTTCTTT. It is translated as CASSPDGLQTEAFF. The gene calls are TRBV18 and TRBJ1-1; D gene unclear. The CDR3 has 14 residues. Between the trimmed V and J ends, which lost 3 bases and 5 bases, there was a span of 13 bases. Germline V lookup: CDR1 KGHSH, CDR2 LQKENI.

The CDR3 here is CASSPEGSYEQYF. The CDR3 DNA reads as TGTGCCAGCAGCCCGGAGGGTTCCTACGAGCAGTACTTC. The chain carries TRBV9 and TRBJ2-7, with D possibly TRBD2 on 6 matching bases. Germline CDR1 and CDR2: SGDLS and YYNGEE. The CDR3 extends over 13 amino acids. V was trimmed by 4 bases and J by 1 base, leaving 9 bases between them.

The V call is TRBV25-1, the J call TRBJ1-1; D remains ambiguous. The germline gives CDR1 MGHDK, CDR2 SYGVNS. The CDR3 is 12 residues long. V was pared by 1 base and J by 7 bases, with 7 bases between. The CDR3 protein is CASSEWMGEAFF. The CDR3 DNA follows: TGTGCCAGCAGTGAATGGATGGGTGAAGCTTTCTTT.

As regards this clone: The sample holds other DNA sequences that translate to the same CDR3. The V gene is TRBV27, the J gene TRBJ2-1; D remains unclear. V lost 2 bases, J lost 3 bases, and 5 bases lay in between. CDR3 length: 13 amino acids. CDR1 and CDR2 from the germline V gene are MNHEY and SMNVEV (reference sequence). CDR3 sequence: CASSLGIYNEQFF. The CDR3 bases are TGTGCCAGCAGTTTAGGCATCTACAATGAGCAGTTCTTC.

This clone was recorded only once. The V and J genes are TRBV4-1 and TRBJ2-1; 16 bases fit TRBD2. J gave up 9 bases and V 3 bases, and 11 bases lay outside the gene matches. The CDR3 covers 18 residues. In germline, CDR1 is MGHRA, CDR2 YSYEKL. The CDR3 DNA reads TGCGCCAGCAGCCAGGGTTTCCCGGGACTAGCGGGAGGGGGTGAGCAGTTCTTC. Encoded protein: CASSQGFPGLAGGGEQFF.

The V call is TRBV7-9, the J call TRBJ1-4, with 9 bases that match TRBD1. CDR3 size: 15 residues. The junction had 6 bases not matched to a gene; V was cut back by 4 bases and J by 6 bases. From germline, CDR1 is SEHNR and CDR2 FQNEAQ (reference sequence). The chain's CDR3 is CASSSNRGLDEKLFF. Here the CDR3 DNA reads TGTGCCAGCAGCTCCAACAGGGGGCTAGATGAAAAACTGTTTTTT. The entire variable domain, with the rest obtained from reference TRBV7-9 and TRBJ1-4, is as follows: DTGVSQNPRHKITKRGQNVTFRCDPISEHNRLYWYRQTLGQGPEFLTYFQNEAQLEKSRLLSDRFSAERPKGSFSTLEIQRTEQGDSAMYLCASSSNRGLDEKLFFGSGTQLSVL.

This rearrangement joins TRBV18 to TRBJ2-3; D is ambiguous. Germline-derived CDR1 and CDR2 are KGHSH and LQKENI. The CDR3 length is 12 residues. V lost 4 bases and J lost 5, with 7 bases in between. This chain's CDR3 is CASSRTKDTQYF. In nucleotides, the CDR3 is TGTGCCAGCTCACGAACTAAAGATACGCAGTATTTT.

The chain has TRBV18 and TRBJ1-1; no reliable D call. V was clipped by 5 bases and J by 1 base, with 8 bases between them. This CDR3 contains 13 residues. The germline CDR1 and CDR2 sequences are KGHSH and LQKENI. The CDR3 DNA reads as TGTGCCAGCTCAAGCCCCAGGAACACTGAAGCTTTCTTT. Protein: CASSSPRNTEAFF.

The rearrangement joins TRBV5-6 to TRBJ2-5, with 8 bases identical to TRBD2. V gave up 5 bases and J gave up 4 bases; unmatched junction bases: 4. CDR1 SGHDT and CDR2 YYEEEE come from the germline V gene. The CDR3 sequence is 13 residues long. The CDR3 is CASRTGGGETQYF. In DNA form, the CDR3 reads TGTGCCAGCAGGACGGGAGGGGGAGAGACCCAGTACTTC.

The CDR3 reads CASSIDGGRVDTGELFF. The CDR3, as DNA: TGTGCCAGTAGTATAGACGGGGGCCGGGTGGACACCGGGGAGCTGTTTTTT. The genes are TRBV19 and TRBJ2-2; D possibly uses TRBD1 or TRBD2 (6 bases each). Germline V CDR1 and CDR2: LNHDA, SQIVND (reference sequence). V lost 0 bases to trimming and J lost 3 bases, with 14 bases between them. CDR3 size: 17 residues.

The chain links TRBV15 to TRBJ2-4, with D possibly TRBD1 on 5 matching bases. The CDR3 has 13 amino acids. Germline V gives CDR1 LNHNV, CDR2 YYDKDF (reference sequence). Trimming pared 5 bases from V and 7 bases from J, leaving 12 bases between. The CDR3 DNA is TGTGCCACCAGCCCCTTAGGGGTCAACATTCAGTACTTC. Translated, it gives CATSPLGVNIQYF. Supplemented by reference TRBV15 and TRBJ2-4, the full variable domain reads DAMVIQNPRYQVTQFGKPVTLSCSQTLNHNVMYWYQQKSSQAPKLLFHYYDKDFNNEADTPDNFQSRRPNTSFCFLDIRSPGLGDTAMYLCATSPLGVNIQYFGAGTRLSVL.

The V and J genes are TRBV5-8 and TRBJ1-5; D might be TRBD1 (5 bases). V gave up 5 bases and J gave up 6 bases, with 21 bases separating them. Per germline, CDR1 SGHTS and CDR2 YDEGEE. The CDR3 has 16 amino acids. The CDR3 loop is CASSHFRDLWGQPQHF. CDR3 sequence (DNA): TGTGCCAGCAGTCACTTCCGGGACTTGTGGGGTCAGCCCCAGCATTTT.

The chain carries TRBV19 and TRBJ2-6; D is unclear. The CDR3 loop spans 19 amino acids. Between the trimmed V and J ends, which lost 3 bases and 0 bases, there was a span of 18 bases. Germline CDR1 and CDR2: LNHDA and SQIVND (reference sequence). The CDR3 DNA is TGTGCCAGTAGTATTGATTTCCGAGTACGACACTCTGGGGCCAACGTCCTGACTTTC. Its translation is CASSIDFRVRHSGANVLTF.

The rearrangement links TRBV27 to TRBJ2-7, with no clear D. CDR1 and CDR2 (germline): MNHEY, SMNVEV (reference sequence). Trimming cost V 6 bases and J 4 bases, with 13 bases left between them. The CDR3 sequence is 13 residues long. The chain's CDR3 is CASSYSRSYEQYF. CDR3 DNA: TGTGCCAGCAGCTACTCCAGAAGTTACGAGCAGTACTTC.

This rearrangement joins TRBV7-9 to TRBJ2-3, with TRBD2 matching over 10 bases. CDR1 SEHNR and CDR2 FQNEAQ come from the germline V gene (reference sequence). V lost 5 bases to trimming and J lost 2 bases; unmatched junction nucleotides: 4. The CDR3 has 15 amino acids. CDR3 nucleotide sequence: TGTGCCAGCAGCCCGAGCGGGAGGGACACAGATACGCAGTATTTT. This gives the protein CASSPSGRDTDTQYF.

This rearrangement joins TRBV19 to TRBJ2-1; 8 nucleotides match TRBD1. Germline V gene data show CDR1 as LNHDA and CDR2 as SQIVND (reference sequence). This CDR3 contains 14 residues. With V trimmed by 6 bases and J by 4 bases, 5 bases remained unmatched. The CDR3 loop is CASSPQGAYNEQFF. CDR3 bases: TGTGCCAGTAGCCCCCAGGGGGCTTACAATGAGCAGTTCTTC. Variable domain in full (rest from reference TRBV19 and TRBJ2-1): DGGITQSPKYLFRKEGQNVTLSCEQNLNHDAMYWYRQDPGQGLRLIYYSQIVNDFQKGDIAEGYSVSREKKESFPLTVTSAQKNPTAFYLCASSPQGAYNEQFFGPGTRLTVL.

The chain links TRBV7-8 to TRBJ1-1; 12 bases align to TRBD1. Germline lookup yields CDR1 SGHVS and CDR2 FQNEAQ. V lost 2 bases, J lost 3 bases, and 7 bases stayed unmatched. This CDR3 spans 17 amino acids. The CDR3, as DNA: TGTGCCAGCAGCTTATCGTCCGGGACAGGGGGCCACACTGAAGCTTTCTTT. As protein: CASSLSSGTGGHTEAFF.

The CDR3 nucleotides are TGCGCCAGCAGCTTGGGACAGGGTAACGGCTACACCTTC. Amino acids: CASSLGQGNGYTF. The rearrangement uses TRBV5-1 and TRBJ1-2; 7 nucleotides match TRBD1. Trimming at V came to 0 bases and at J to 8 bases, leaving 4 bases not matched to a gene. CDR1 SGHRS and CDR2 YFSETQ come from the germline V gene. The CDR3 runs 13 residues. The full variable domain, rest sourced from reference TRBV5-1 and TRBJ1-2, is KAGVTQTPRYLIKTRGQQVTLSCSPISGHRSVSWYQQTPGQGLQFLFEYFSETQRNKGNFPGRFSGRQFSNSRSEMNVSTLELGDSALYLCASSLGQGNGYTFGSGTRLTVV.

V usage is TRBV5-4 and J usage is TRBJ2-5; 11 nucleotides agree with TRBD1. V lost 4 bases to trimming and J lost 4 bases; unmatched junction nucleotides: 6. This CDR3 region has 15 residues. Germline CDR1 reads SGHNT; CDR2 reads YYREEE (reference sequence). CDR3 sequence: CASSPRTGGRETQYF. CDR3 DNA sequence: TGTGCCAGCAGCCCCCGGACAGGGGGCAGAGAGACCCAGTACTTC.

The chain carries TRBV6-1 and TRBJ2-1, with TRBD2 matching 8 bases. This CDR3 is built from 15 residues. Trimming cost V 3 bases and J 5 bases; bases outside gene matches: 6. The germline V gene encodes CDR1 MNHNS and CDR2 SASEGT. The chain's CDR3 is CASSEWLAGDNEQFF. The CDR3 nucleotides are TGTGCCAGCAGTGAGTGGCTAGCGGGCGACAATGAGCAGTTCTTC.

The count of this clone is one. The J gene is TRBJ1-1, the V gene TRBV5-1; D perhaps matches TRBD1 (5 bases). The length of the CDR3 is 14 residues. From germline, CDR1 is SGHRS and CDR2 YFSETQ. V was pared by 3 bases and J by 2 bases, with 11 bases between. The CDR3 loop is CASSWTGPNTEAFF. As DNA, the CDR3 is TGCGCCAGCAGCTGGACGGGGCCAAACACTGAAGCTTTCTTT.

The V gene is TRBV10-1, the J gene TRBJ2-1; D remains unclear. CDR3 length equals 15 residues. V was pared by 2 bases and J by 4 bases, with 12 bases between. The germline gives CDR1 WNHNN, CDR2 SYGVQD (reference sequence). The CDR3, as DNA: TGCGCCAGCAGTGAGAAACCGCTGACTTACAATGAGCAGTTCTTC. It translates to CASSEKPLTYNEQFF.